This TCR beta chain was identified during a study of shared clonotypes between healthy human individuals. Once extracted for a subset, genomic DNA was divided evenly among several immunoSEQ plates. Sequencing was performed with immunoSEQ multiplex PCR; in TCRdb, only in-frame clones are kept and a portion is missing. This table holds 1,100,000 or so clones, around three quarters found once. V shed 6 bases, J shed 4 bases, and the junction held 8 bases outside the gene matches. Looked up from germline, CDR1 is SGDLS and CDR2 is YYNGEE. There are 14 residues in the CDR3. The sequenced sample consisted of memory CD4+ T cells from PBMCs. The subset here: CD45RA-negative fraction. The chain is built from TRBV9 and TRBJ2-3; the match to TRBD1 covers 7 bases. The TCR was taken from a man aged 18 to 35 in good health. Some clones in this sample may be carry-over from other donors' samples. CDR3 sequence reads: CASNTGVWADTQYF. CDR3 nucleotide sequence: TGTGCCAGCAATACAGGGGTCTGGGCAGATACGCAGTATTTT.